One and the same sample provided the 2 T cell receptor beta chains below, sequenced in a study of cytomegalovirus exposure and HLA in healthy donors. PCR primers comprised 60 Vbeta and 13 Jbeta primers. The protocol was immunoSEQ multiplex PCR, while the TCRdb copy is restricted to in-frame clones and leaves out a portion. The table lists 150,000 to 200,000 clones, roughly 80% of them singletons. Source material: PBMCs. These receptors all stem from a man in his fifties in good health and CMV-seronegative.

The chain is built from TRBV19 and TRBJ1-1, with 8 bases identical to TRBD1. Germline V gives CDR1 LNHDA, CDR2 SQIVND (reference sequence). Unmatched junction bases numbered 9, after V lost 5 bases and J lost 4 bases. The CDR3 spans 15 residues. CDR3 nucleotide sequence: TGTGCCAGTAGTGTCCGACAGGGGACGGTCACTGAAGCTTTCTTT. Translation gives CASSVRQGTVTEAFF.

This sequence joins TRBV4-3 and TRBJ1-4; D unresolved. Germline V gene sequence: CDR1 LGHNA, CDR2 YSLEER. This CDR3 has 16 amino acids. Trimming took 1 base from V and 4 from J, leaving 13 bases between them. CDR3 bases: TGCGCCAGCAGCCAAGGGAGCGGTCGGAGTAATGAAAAACTGTTTTTT. Translating gives CASSQGSGRSNEKLFF.